These 15 T cell receptor beta chains originate from one sample sequenced in a study of response to subunit inactivated influenza vaccine. From the RT-PCR reads, TCRdb called clonotypes with MiXCR, one entry per CDR3 protein. The table has about 480,000 distinct CDR3 sequences, 10% to 15% seen once; the top ten hold about an eighth. This specimen consisted of PBMCs from blood, obtained about 6 weeks after vaccination. Source of these receptors: a man in his fifties or sixties who received an inactivated influenza vaccine.

This clonotype was detected a few times. The rearrangement links TRBV20-1 to TRBJ2-2; D is unclear. Per the germline V gene, CDR1 is DFQATT and CDR2 is SNEGSKA (reference sequence). V was cut by 0 bases and J by 3 bases, with 11 bases left in between. The CDR3 totals 15 residues. The CDR3 here is CSARDPNSHTGELFF. The DNA of the CDR3 is TGCAGTGCTAGAGACCCTAACAGTCACACCGGGGAGCTGTTTTTT.

This rearrangement joins TRBV7-6 to TRBJ2-2; 9 positions match TRBD2. CDR3 length: 13 residues. Looked up from germline, CDR1 is SGHVS and CDR2 is FNYEAQ. The CDR3: CAAAGGDTGELFF. The CDR3 region has the DNA TGTGCTGCAGCGGGAGGTGATACCGGGGAGCTGTTTTTT.

The rearrangement links TRBV18 to TRBJ2-2, with a weak D call TRBD1 (6 bases). Trimming took 3 bases from V and 4 from J, leaving 12 bases between them. The CDR3 is 15 residues long. CDR1 is KGHSH, CDR2 LQKENI, per germline. The CDR3 is CASSPLQGFTGELFF. The DNA of the CDR3 is TGTGCCAGCTCACCGTTGCAGGGGTTCACCGGGGAGCTGTTTTTT.

This clonotype turned up a few times. The chain carries TRBV6-5 and TRBJ1-4; tentative D call: TRBD1 (6 bases). Germline V gene sequence: CDR1 MNHEY, CDR2 SVGAGI. Trimming left V 0 bases short and J 5 bases short, with 10 bases between. CDR3 length: 15 residues. The CDR3 bases are TGTGCCAGCAGTTACTCGGGGGCGCGGAATGAAAAACTGTTTTTT. Its protein product is CASSYSGARNEKLFF.

There are many counts of this clonotype. The rearrangement joins TRBV20-1 to TRBJ1-1, with D uncertain. The CDR3 totals 13 residues. Germline V gene data show CDR1 as DFQATT and CDR2 as SNEGSKA (reference sequence). Deletions cut 4 bases from V and 1 base from J, with 10 bases between. Written as DNA, the CDR3 is TGCAGTGCTAACCGGGCCCCGAACACTGAAGCTTTCTTT. This codes for CSANRAPNTEAFF.

This chain uses TRBV7-6 with TRBJ2-7, with 9 positions matching TRBD2. This CDR3 region has 16 residues. Germline CDR1 SGHVS, CDR2 FNYEAQ. V gave up 3 bases and J gave up 2 bases; unmatched junction bases: 8. CDR3 DNA: TGTGCCAGCAGCTTCTCTCTAGCGGGAAGACCCTACGAGCAGTACTTC. Translating it yields CASSFSLAGRPYEQYF.

This chain joins TRBV6-5 and TRBJ1-1; D is unresolved. The CDR3 covers 15 residues. The germline V gene has CDR1 MNHEY and CDR2 SVGAGI. Trimming took 4 bases from V and 2 from J, leaving 14 bases between them. As DNA, the CDR3 is TGTGCCAGCAGTTCCTCGCGCATCGGAAACACTGAAGCTTTCTTT. This translates into CASSSSRIGNTEAFF.

This clonotype was observed at least ten times. This chain links TRBV12-3 or TRBV12-4 with TRBJ2-3; no reliable D call. This CDR3 region has 13 residues. Trimming stripped 2 bases from V and 1 base from J, with 4 bases between. This CDR3 reads CASSLYGTDTQYF. DNA for the CDR3: TGTGCCAGCAGTTTATACGGCACAGATACGCAGTATTTT.

The sample holds a few counts of this clonotype. V usage is TRBV6-2 or TRBV6-3 and J usage is TRBJ2-2; 12 bases fit TRBD2. J lost 0 bases, V lost 1 base, and 0 bases had no gene match. This CDR3 is built from 17 residues. Germline V gene sequence: CDR1 MNHEY, CDR2 SVGEGT. CDR3: CASSYWTSGTNTGELFF. In nucleotides, the CDR3 is TGTGCCAGCAGTTACTGGACTAGCGGGACGAACACCGGGGAGCTGTTTTTT.

V gene TRBV11-2 combines with J gene TRBJ1-1; perhaps TRBD1 as D (6 bases). Trimming removed 4 bases from V and 3 bases from J, with 12 bases in between. This CDR3 contains 14 residues. Germline V gene lookup returns CDR1 SGHAT and CDR2 FQNNGV. CDR3: CASSSDSRHTEAFF. In DNA form, the CDR3 reads TGTGCCAGCAGCTCGGACAGTCGGCACACTGAAGCTTTCTTT.

The V gene is TRBV29-1, the J gene TRBJ2-7; D possibly uses TRBD1 or TRBD2 (5 bases each). The CDR3 has 14 amino acids. Deletions cut 7 bases from V and 7 bases from J, with 23 bases between. CDR1 SQVTM and CDR2 ANQGSEA come from the germline V gene. The CDR3 DNA is TGCAGCGCTGGAGCCGCCGGGGCCTCGGGGGAGCAGTACTTC. This translates into CSAGAAGASGEQYF.

This clonotype was seen a few times. This chain links TRBV6-1 with TRBJ2-4; D uncertain. CDR1 is MNHNS, CDR2 SASEGT, per germline. V was trimmed by 6 bases and J by 0 bases, leaving 6 bases between them. The length of the CDR3 is 13 residues. Here the CDR3 DNA reads TGTGCCAGCAGACCTATAGCCAAAAACATTCAGTACTTC. Protein: CASRPIAKNIQYF.

This clonotype has a handful of counts. The J gene is TRBJ2-3, the V gene TRBV6-1; TRBD1 matches at 11 bases. The CDR3 loop spans 15 amino acids. The trim removed 5 bases at V and 2 bases at J, leaving 3 bases unmatched. The germline gives CDR1 MNHNS, CDR2 SASEGT. Here the CDR3 reads CASSRTGGVTDTQYF. CDR3 nucleotide sequence: TGTGCCAGCAGTAGGACAGGGGGCGTCACAGATACGCAGTATTTT.

The rearrangement uses TRBV15 and TRBJ2-1, with 12 bases identical to TRBD2. The CDR3 covers 14 residues. The junction had 6 bases not matched to a gene; V was cut back by 8 bases and J by 7 bases. The germline gives CDR1 LNHNV, CDR2 YYDKDF (reference sequence). CDR3 bases: TGTGCCACCCGCACTACTAGCGGGGGGAATGAGCAGTTCTTC. Protein: CATRTTSGGNEQFF.

V usage is TRBV28 and J usage is TRBJ2-7; 8 bases align to TRBD2. V gave up 3 bases and J gave up 5 bases; unmatched junction bases: 9. Germline-derived CDR1 and CDR2 are MDHEN and SYDVKM. This CDR3 spans 15 amino acids. The CDR3 sequence is CASSFGGRLYHEQYF. DNA of the CDR3: TGTGCCAGCAGTTTCGGCGGGAGGTTGTACCACGAGCAGTACTTC.